These 31 T cell receptor beta chains originate from one sample sequenced in a study of cytomegalovirus exposure and HLA in healthy donors. Primers included in the PCR were 60 Vbeta and 13 Jbeta primers. Libraries were prepared by immunoSEQ multiplex PCR; TCRdb keeps only in-frame clonotypes and omits some of them. Of 40,000 to 55,000 clones in the sample, about 70% were seen once. What was sequenced was PBMCs. These receptors were taken from a man in his thirties or forties in good health and CMV-seronegative.

The V gene is TRBV15, the J gene TRBJ1-5, with 7 bases lining up with TRBD1. CDR1 LNHNV and CDR2 YYDKDF come from the germline V gene (reference sequence). CDR3 length: 15 residues. V lost 0 bases and J lost 5; bases outside the gene matches: 4. CDR3 sequence reads: CATSREGQGDQPQHF. DNA for the CDR3: TGTGCCACCAGCAGAGAGGGGCAGGGGGATCAGCCCCAGCATTTT.

CDR3 region: CAISEPPGQGASYEQYF. The CDR3 nucleotides read TGTGCCATCAGTGAGCCACCGGGACAGGGGGCCTCCTACGAGCAGTACTTC. J is TRBJ2-7 and V is TRBV10-3; TRBD1 matches at 12 bases. The CDR3 loop spans 17 amino acids. Trimming took 2 bases from V and 0 from J; bases not matched to a gene: 5. CDR1 is ENHRY, CDR2 SYGVKD, per germline.

This clone was observed a handful of times. The chain links TRBV19 to TRBJ1-5; D is possibly TRBD1 (5 bases). The CDR3 length is 13 residues. V gave up 9 bases and J gave up 2 bases, with 11 bases separating them. Germline V gives CDR1 LNHDA, CDR2 SQIVND (reference sequence). Here the CDR3 DNA reads TGTGCCAGCACTGGGGCTGGCAATCAGCCCCAGCATTTT. As protein: CASTGAGNQPQHF.

The chain combines TRBV30 with TRBJ2-5; 9 bases agree with TRBD2. The V gene end was trimmed by 5 bases and the J gene end by 3 bases; junction bases not matched to a gene: 4. Germline V gene sequence: CDR1 GTSNPN, CDR2 SVGIG (reference sequence). This CDR3 is built from 13 residues. CDR3 sequence: CAWSTSGEETQYF. CDR3 DNA sequence: TGTGCCTGGTCGACTAGCGGAGAAGAGACCCAGTACTTC.

The rearrangement joins TRBV19 to TRBJ1-1, with a weak D call TRBD1 (6 bases). The CDR3 sequence is 14 residues long. Between the trimmed V and J ends, which lost 9 bases and 3 bases, there was a span of 17 bases. Per the germline V gene, CDR1 is LNHDA and CDR2 is SQIVND (reference sequence). CDR3 residues: CASRVDRWDTEAFF. The CDR3 nucleotides are TGTGCCAGCAGAGTTGACAGGTGGGACACTGAAGCTTTCTTT.

This clone was observed a single time. The chain couples TRBV27 to TRBJ1-4; tentative D call: TRBD1 (5 bases). This CDR3 contains 14 residues. CDR1 is MNHEY and CDR2 is SMNVEV in the germline V gene (reference sequence). Trimming took 5 bases from V and 2 from J, leaving 9 bases between them. CDR3 DNA sequence: TGTGCCAGCAGTCCCTGGGGCACTAATGAAAAACTGTTTTTT. It translates to CASSPWGTNEKLFF.

This chain uses TRBV2 with TRBJ1-2; D is possibly TRBD1 (6 bases). Looked up from germline, CDR1 is SNHLY and CDR2 is FYNNEI. The CDR3 length is 14 residues. Between the trimmed V and J ends, which lost 5 bases and 1 base, there was a span of 11 bases. CDR3: CASSRTVLNYGYTF. The CDR3, as DNA: TGTGCCAGCAGTAGGACAGTTCTTAACTATGGCTACACCTTC.

The chain joins TRBV6-1 to TRBJ2-7, with D possibly TRBD2 on 6 matching bases. Germline V gives CDR1 MNHNS, CDR2 SASEGT. V dropped 2 bases and J dropped 2 bases, with 28 bases sitting between them. CDR3 length: 20 residues. CDR3 in DNA: TGTGCCAGCAGTGAACTAGTGGGCGGGCACACTGTTGGGGGGACCTACGAGCAGTACTTC. It specifies CASSELVGGHTVGGTYEQYF.

V is TRBV9 and J is TRBJ1-2, with TRBD1 identical over 8 bases. The CDR3 consists of 15 residues. Losses at the gene ends were 3 bases for V and 6 bases for J; bases not matched to a gene: 10. Germline values: CDR1 SGDLS, CDR2 YYNGEE. Here the CDR3 DNA reads TGTGCCAGCAGCGGCCCTTCTAACAGGGGGGATGGCTACACCTTC. Its translation is CASSGPSNRGDGYTF. Filled out from reference TRBV9 and TRBJ1-2, the complete variable domain reads DSGVTQTPKHLITATGQRVTLRCSPRSGDLSVYWYQQSLDQGLQFLIQYYNGEERAKGNILERFSAQQFPDLHSELNLSSLELGDSALYFCASSGPSNRGDGYTFGSGTRLTVV.

The V call is TRBV5-1, the J call TRBJ2-5; the match to TRBD2 covers 15 bases. This CDR3 comprises 17 residues. V shed 4 bases and J 5 bases; nucleotides not matched to a gene: 9. The germline gives CDR1 SGHRS, CDR2 YFSETQ. CDR3 nucleotides: TGCGCCAGCAGCCCAGGACTAGCGGGAGGGCCTTTGGAGACCCAGTACTTC. Protein: CASSPGLAGGPLETQYF.

V and J are TRBV5-1 and TRBJ2-1; 7 positions match TRBD2. Germline trimming cut 1 base from V and 6 bases from J; bases unmatched to any gene: 19. Germline lookup yields CDR1 SGHRS and CDR2 YFSETQ. This CDR3 region has 19 residues. Written as DNA, the CDR3 is TGCGCCAGCAGCTTGCGTCCCCGGGAGGCCTCCACCCCGTTCAATGAGCAGTTCTTC. Translation gives CASSLRPREASTPFNEQFF.

The rearrangement links TRBV5-1 to TRBJ1-1; D is uncertain. The CDR3 length is 15 residues. Germline CDR1 is SGHRS and CDR2 is YFSETQ. V lost 2 bases and J 4 bases, leaving 15 bases between the germline ends. For the CDR3, the DNA is TGCGCCAGCAGCTTTGGTGACTTGATGGGCACTGAAGCTTTCTTT. It is translated as CASSFGDLMGTEAFF.

The rearrangement joins TRBV5-6 to TRBJ1-6, with 12 bases fitting TRBD1. The CDR3 has 14 residues. Germline CDR1 reads SGHDT; CDR2 reads YYEEEE. Trimming cost V 3 bases and J 9 bases; bases outside gene matches: 1. For the CDR3, the DNA is TGTGCCAGCAGCTGGGGACAGGGGGCTTCACCCCTCCACTTT. The encoded protein is CASSWGQGASPLHF. Supplemented by reference TRBV5-6 and TRBJ1-6, the full variable domain reads DAGVTQSPTHLIKTRGQQVTLRCSPKSGHDTVSWYQQALGQGPQFIFQYYEEEERQRGNFPDRFSGHQFPNYSSELNVNALLLGDSALYLCASSWGQGASPLHFGNGTRLTVT.

The V gene is TRBV5-4, the J gene TRBJ2-2, with 14 bases identical to TRBD2. The CDR3 spans 17 residues. Trimming took 4 bases from V and 4 from J; bases not matched to a gene: 6. CDR1 SGHNT and CDR2 YYREEE come from the germline V gene (reference sequence). The chain's CDR3 is CASSAGLAGDSTGELFF. The CDR3, as DNA: TGTGCCAGCAGCGCGGGACTAGCGGGAGATAGCACCGGGGAGCTGTTTTTT.

This rearrangement joins TRBV6-5 to TRBJ2-7; possible D gene TRBD2, 5 bases. The V end lost 6 bases, the J end lost 2 bases, and 14 bases lay between the germline ends. Germline CDR1 is MNHEY and CDR2 is SVGAGI. The CDR3 length is 14 residues. In nucleotides, the CDR3 is TGTGCCAGCAGGATGGGAGAGGGTACCTACGAGCAGTACTTC. Protein: CASRMGEGTYEQYF.

The rearrangement links TRBV5-6 to TRBJ2-4; a weak D match, TRBD2 (6 bases). Germline V gene sequence: CDR1 SGHDT, CDR2 YYEEEE. The V end was cut by 0 bases, the J end by 0 bases, with 16 bases between. This CDR3 has 18 amino acids. CDR3 loop: CASSLGARGGVAKNIQYF. CDR3 sequence (DNA): TGTGCCAGCAGCTTGGGCGCGAGGGGCGGGGTAGCCAAAAACATTCAGTACTTC.

The chain carries TRBV4-1 and TRBJ2-2; TRBD1 matches at 7 bases. The CDR3 is made up of 14 amino acids. V shed 8 bases, J shed 4 bases, and the junction held 7 bases outside the gene matches. Germline V lookup: CDR1 MGHRA, CDR2 YSYEKL. Here the CDR3 DNA reads TGCGCCAGCCTCGGGACAGACTCCACCGGGGAGCTGTTTTTT. It is translated as CASLGTDSTGELFF.

Written as DNA, the CDR3 is TGTGCCAGCACCAGAACCGGGGAGCTGTTTTTT. Translating it yields CASTRTGELFF. V gene TRBV25-1 combines with J gene TRBJ2-2; D call uncertain. This CDR3 has 11 amino acids. The V gene's germline CDR1 is MGHDK and CDR2 SYGVNS. V was cut by 7 bases and J by 5 bases, with 5 bases left in between.

This rearrangement joins TRBV11-3 to TRBJ2-7, with D perhaps matching TRBD1 (8 bases). Trimming removed 5 bases at V and 4 bases at J, with 24 bases between. CDR3 length: 17 amino acids. The germline V gene has CDR1 SGHNT and CDR2 YENEEA. The CDR3 nucleotides read TGTGCCAGCAGCCCCTCAAAAAGCGGGACAGGTACTTACGAGCAGTACTTC. Translating it yields CASSPSKSGTGTYEQYF.

The chain is built from TRBV7-9 and TRBJ2-1; TRBD2 matches 7 bases. Germline CDR1 and CDR2: SEHNR and FQNEAQ (reference sequence). V lost 0 bases, J lost 8 bases, and 13 bases stayed unmatched. The CDR3 consists of 17 residues. CDR3 sequence (DNA): TGTGCCAGCAGCTTAGCCTCGGGACTACTAACCTCCCATGAGCAGTTCTTC. Protein: CASSLASGLLTSHEQFF.

With regard to this clone: The junction departs from the called germline gene at one end, perhaps through a read error. This rearrangement joins TRBV18 to TRBJ2-7, with TRBD2 matching over 12 bases. The CDR3 contains 13 residues. Per germline, CDR1 KGHSH and CDR2 LQKENI. This chain's CDR3 is CASSPPGLAGPDF. CDR3 nucleotides: TGTGCCAGCTCACCGCCAGGACTAGCGGGACCCGACTTC.

The gene calls are TRBV27 and TRBJ2-7; 12 nucleotides match TRBD2. CDR3 length equals 16 residues. Germline CDR1 MNHEY, CDR2 SMNVEV (reference sequence). V shed 3 bases and J 6 bases; nucleotides not matched to a gene: 9. The CDR3 is CASSFTLAGGPSEQYF. CDR3 DNA sequence: TGTGCCAGCAGTTTCACACTAGCGGGAGGCCCAAGCGAGCAGTACTTC.

The chain recombines TRBV6-1 with TRBJ2-5; D is possibly TRBD2 (5 bases). In germline, CDR1 is MNHNS, CDR2 SASEGT. This CDR3 spans 15 amino acids. The V gene lost 0 bases and the J gene lost 4 bases, with 12 bases spanning the gap. The chain's CDR3 is CASSEASGSAETQYF. The CDR3 DNA is TGTGCCAGCAGTGAAGCTTCGGGGTCAGCAGAGACCCAGTACTTC.

This clone was seen only a few times. The V gene is TRBV30, the J gene TRBJ2-7; D not resolved. This CDR3 comprises 13 residues. V lost 4 bases, J lost 3 bases, and 13 bases lay in between. The germline CDR1 and CDR2 sequences are GTSNPN and SVGIG (reference sequence). The CDR3 DNA follows: TGTGCCTGGAAAGCCCCATACCTCTACGAGCAGTACTTC. Protein product: CAWKAPYLYEQYF.

This sequence joins TRBV2 and TRBJ2-7; perhaps TRBD1 as D (5 bases). Per the germline V gene, CDR1 is SNHLY and CDR2 is FYNNEI. The CDR3 contains 14 residues. V lost 1 base and J 3 bases, leaving 10 bases between the germline ends. Here the CDR3 DNA reads TGTGCCAGCAGTGAAGTCAGGGTAAGCTACGAGCAGTACTTC. It codes for CASSEVRVSYEQYF.

This clone was counted a single time. The genes are TRBV19 and TRBJ2-6, with D perhaps matching TRBD2 (5 bases). This CDR3 region has 19 residues. Trimming pared 7 bases from V and 1 base from J, leaving 23 bases between. Germline V CDR1 and CDR2: LNHDA, SQIVND (reference sequence). This CDR3 is CASTPFGGGSPSGANVLTF. In DNA form, the CDR3 reads TGTGCCAGTACGCCCTTCGGTGGAGGTAGTCCGTCTGGGGCCAACGTCCTGACTTTC.

The rearrangement joins TRBV7-9 to TRBJ2-1; D not certain. The CDR3 contains 12 residues. Germline V gene data show CDR1 as SEHNR and CDR2 as FQNEAQ (reference sequence). Trimming took 2 bases from V and 4 from J, leaving 3 bases between them. CDR3 sequence: CASSLSYNEQFF. DNA of the CDR3: TGTGCCAGCAGCTTATCTTACAATGAGCAGTTCTTC.

The rearrangement links TRBV29-1 to TRBJ2-1; 10 bases agree with TRBD2. This CDR3 comprises 17 residues. The V gene's germline CDR1 is SQVTM and CDR2 ANQGSEA. Germline trimming cut 3 bases from V and 0 bases from J; bases unmatched to any gene: 8. CDR3 nucleotide sequence: TGCAGCGTTGATACCATTAGCGGGGGGAGCTCCTACAATGAGCAGTTCTTC. This codes for CSVDTISGGSSYNEQFF.

This clone was detected only once. Without the conserved terminal phenylalanine or tryptophan, this CDR3 likely stems from a read error. The chain couples TRBV2 to TRBJ1-5; 8 bases map to TRBD1. Germline V gene sequence: CDR1 SNHLY, CDR2 FYNNEI. CDR3 length: 14 amino acids. Trimming cost V 11 bases and J 6 bases; bases outside gene matches: 12. This CDR3 is CASGVRQGTQPQHV. CDR3 nucleotides: TGTGCCTCCGGGGTCCGACAGGGGACTCAGCCCCAGCATGTT.

The gene calls are TRBV6-1 and TRBJ1-2; TRBD1 agrees at 7 bases. After removal of 6 bases from V and 8 bases from J, the junction contained 9 bases not matched to a gene. CDR3 length equals 13 residues. Germline CDR1 and CDR2: MNHNS and SASEGT. The DNA for the CDR3 is TGTGCCAGCAGGGGCGCGACAGGGTCCGGCTACACCTTC. It codes for CASRGATGSGYTF.

V and J are TRBV19 and TRBJ1-1; tentatively, D is TRBD1 (5 bases). Per germline, CDR1 LNHDA and CDR2 SQIVND (reference sequence). The CDR3 has 15 residues. Trimming shortened V by 0 bases and J by 0 bases, and 8 bases separated the two germline ends. The CDR3 sequence: CASSIDQGVNTEAFF. The CDR3 DNA sequence: TGTGCCAGTAGTATAGATCAAGGGGTGAACACTGAAGCTTTCTTT. Combining the CDR3 with reference TRBV19 and TRBJ1-1 gives the whole variable domain DGGITQSPKYLFRKEGQNVTLSCEQNLNHDAMYWYRQDPGQGLRLIYYSQIVNDFQKGDIAEGYSVSREKKESFPLTVTSAQKNPTAFYLCASSIDQGVNTEAFFGQGTRLTVV.